This T cell receptor beta chain was identified in a study of T-cell reconstitution after alpha-beta-depleted transplantation in children. The table lists this clonotype with many counts. The antigen remains unidentified. The TCRbeta library was prepared with unique molecular identifiers. TCRdb processed the PCR reads anew with MiXCR; each CDR3 protein has one entry. The table has some 550,000 distinct CDR3 sequences, 23% seen once. Overall study findings and caveats: Some patients owed their high day-60 TCRbeta diversity to surviving recipient T cells and thymic progenitors. Several hundred rapidly expanded clones from non-depleted graft cells reportedly supplied alpha-beta T cells about two months post-transplant.

The CDR3 is made up of 15 amino acids. Trimming at V came to 7 bases and at J to 3 bases, leaving 10 bases not matched to a gene. The germline V gene encodes CDR1 MDHEN and CDR2 SYDVKM. V and J are TRBV28 and TRBJ2-7, with 9 bases identical to TRBD1. The TCR was taken from a boy under two years old who had a stem cell transplant for acute myeloid leukemia, so the T cells may come from the graft donor. The sample consisted of PBMCs, mostly from graft donor cells, taken 360 days after TCRalphabeta/CD19-depleted stem cell transplant. DNA of the CDR3: TGTGCCAGCACTCCCTCAACAGGGGGCGGCTACGAGCAGTACGTC. Translating gives CASTPSTGGGYEQYV.